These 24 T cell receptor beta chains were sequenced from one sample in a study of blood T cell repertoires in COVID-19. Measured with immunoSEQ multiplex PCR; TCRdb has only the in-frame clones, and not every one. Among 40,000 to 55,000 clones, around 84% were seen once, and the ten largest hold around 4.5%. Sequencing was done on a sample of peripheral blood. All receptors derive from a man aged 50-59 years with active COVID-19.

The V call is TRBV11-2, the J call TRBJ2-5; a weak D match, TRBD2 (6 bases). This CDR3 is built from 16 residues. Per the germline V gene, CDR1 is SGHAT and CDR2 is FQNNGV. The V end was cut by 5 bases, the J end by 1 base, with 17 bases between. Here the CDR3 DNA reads TGTGCCAGCAGCCGATCGCGGGACGCAAGCCAAGAGACCCAGTACTTC. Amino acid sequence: CASSRSRDASQETQYF.

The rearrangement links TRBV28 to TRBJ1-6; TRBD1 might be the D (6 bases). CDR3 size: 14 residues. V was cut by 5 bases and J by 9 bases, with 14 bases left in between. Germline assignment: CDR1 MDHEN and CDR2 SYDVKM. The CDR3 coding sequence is TGTGCCAGCAGTAAGACAGGCGGCGTTTCACCCCTCCACTTT. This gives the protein CASSKTGGVSPLHF.

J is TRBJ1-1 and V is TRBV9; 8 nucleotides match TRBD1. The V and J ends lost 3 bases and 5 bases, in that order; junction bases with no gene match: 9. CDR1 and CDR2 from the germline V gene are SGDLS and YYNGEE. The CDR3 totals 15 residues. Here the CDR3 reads CASSAGGQGKTEAFF. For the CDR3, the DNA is TGTGCCAGCAGCGCCGGAGGACAGGGAAAGACTGAAGCTTTCTTT.

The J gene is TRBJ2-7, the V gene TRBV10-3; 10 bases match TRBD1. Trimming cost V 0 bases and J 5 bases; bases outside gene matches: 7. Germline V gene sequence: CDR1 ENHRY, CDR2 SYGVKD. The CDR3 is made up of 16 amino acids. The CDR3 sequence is CAISESGDRGVHEQYF. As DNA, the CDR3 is TGTGCCATCAGTGAGTCCGGGGACAGGGGTGTGCACGAGCAGTACTTC.

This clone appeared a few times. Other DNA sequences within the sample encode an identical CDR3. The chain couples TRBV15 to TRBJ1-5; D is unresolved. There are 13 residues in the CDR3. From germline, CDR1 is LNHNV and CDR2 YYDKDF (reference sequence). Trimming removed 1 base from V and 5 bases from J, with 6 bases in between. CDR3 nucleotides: TGTGCCACCAGCAGAGGCGGGGATCAGCCCCAGCATTTT. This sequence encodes CATSRGGDQPQHF.

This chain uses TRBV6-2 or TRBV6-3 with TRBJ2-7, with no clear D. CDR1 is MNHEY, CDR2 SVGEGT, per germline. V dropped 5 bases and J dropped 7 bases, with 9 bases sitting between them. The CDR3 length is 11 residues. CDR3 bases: TGTGCCAGCAGTCCCTCCAGGGAGCAGTACTTC. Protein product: CASSPSREQYF.

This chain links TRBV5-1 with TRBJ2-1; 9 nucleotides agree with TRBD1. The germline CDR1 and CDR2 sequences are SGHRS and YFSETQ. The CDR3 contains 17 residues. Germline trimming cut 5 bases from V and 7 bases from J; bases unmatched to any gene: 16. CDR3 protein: CASRRDGSGTGRNEQFF. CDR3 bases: TGCGCCAGCAGAAGAGACGGATCCGGGACAGGGAGGAATGAGCAGTTCTTC.

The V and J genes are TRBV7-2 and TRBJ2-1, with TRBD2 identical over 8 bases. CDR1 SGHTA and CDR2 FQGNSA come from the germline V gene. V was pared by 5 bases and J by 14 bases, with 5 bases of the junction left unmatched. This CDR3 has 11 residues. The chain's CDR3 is CASSQRTSKFF. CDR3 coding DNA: TGTGCCAGCAGCCAACGGACTAGCAAGTTCTTC. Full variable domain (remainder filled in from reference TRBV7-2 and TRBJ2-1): GAGVSQSPSNKVTEKGKDVELRCDPISGHTALYWYRQSLGQGLEFLIYFQGNSAPDKSGLPSDRFSAERTGGSVSTLTIQRTQQEDSAVYLCASSQRTSKFFGPGTRLTVL.

DNA of the CDR3: TGTGCCAGCAGCGACGATAGAACAGGGGTGGACGAGGAGACCCAGTACTTC. As protein: CASSDDRTGVDEETQYF. The J gene is TRBJ2-5, the V gene TRBV2; TRBD1 matches at 7 bases. Germline CDR1 and CDR2: SNHLY and FYNNEI. The V gene end was trimmed by 6 bases and the J gene end by 5 bases; junction bases not matched to a gene: 18. CDR3 length: 17 residues.

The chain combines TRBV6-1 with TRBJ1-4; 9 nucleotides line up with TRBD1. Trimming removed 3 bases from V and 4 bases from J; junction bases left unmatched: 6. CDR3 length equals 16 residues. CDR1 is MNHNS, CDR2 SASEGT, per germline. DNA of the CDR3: TGTGCCAGCAGTGAGCTACAGGGGGCGGGTAATGAAAAACTGTTTTTT. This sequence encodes CASSELQGAGNEKLFF.

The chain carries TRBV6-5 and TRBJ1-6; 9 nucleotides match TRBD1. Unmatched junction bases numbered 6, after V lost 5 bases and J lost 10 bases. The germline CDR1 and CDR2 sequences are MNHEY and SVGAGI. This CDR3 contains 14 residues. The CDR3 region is CASSRDRVRSPLHF. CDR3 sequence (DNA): TGTGCCAGCAGTCGGGACAGGGTAAGGTCACCCCTCCACTTT.

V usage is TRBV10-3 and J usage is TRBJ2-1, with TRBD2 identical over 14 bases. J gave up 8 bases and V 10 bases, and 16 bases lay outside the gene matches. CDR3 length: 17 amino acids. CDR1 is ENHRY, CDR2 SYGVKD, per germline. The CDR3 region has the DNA TGTGCCACGTGTAGTCCCGGGACTAGCGGGGGAGGGGATGAGCAGTTCTTC. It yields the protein CATCSPGTSGGGDEQFF.

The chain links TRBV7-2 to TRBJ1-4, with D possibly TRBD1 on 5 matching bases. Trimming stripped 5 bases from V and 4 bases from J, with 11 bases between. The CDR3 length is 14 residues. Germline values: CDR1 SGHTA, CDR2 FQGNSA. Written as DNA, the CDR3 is TGTGCCAGCAGCCAGGGTTCGGGTAATGAAAAACTGTTTTTT. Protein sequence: CASSQGSGNEKLFF.

CDR3: CASSQGFSGGIYEQYF. The CDR3 DNA reads as TGCGCCAGCAGCCAAGGTTTTAGCGGGGGGATCTACGAGCAGTACTTC. The chain uses TRBV4-3 and TRBJ2-7, with 10 bases aligning to TRBD2. The CDR3 loop spans 16 amino acids. Germline CDR1 reads LGHNA; CDR2 reads YSLEER. J lost 3 bases, V lost 1 base, and 6 bases had no gene match.

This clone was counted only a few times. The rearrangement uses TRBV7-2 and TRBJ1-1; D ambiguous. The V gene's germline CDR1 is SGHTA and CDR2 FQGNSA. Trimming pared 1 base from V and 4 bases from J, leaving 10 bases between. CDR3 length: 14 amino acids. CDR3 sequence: CASSLDGVATEAFF. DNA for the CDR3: TGTGCCAGCAGCTTAGACGGGGTCGCCACTGAAGCTTTCTTT.

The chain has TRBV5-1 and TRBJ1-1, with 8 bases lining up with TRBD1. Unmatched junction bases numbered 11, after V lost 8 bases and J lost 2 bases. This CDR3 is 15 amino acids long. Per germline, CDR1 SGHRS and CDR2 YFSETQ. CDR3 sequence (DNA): TGCGCCAGTTCAAAAGAACAGGGGGGAAACACTGAAGCTTTCTTT. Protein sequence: CASSKEQGGNTEAFF.

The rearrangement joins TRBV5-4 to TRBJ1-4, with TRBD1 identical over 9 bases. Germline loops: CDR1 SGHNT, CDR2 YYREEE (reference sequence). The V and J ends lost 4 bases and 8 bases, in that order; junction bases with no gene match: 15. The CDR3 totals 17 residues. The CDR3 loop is CASSIGPDRGNLEKLFF. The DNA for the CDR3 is TGTGCCAGCAGCATAGGGCCCGACAGGGGGAATTTGGAAAAACTGTTTTTT.

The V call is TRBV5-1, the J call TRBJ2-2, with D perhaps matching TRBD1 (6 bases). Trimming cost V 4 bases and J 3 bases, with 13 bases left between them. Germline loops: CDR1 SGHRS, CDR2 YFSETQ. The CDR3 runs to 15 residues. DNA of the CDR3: TGCGCCAGCAGCATCAGGACAGTATACACCGGGGAGCTGTTTTTT. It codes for CASSIRTVYTGELFF.

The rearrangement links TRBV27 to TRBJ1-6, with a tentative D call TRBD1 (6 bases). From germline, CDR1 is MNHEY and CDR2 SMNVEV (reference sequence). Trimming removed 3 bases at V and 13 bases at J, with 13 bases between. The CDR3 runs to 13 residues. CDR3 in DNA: TGTGCCAGCAGTTTCGCAGGGGACCCCCCCCTCCACTTT. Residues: CASSFAGDPPLHF.

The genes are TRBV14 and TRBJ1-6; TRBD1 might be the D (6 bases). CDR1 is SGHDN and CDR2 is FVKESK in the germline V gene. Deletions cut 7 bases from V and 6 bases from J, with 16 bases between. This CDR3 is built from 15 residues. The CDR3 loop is CASKPRSGANSPLHF. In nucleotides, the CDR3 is TGTGCCAGCAAGCCCCGTTCAGGGGCTAATTCACCCCTCCACTTT.

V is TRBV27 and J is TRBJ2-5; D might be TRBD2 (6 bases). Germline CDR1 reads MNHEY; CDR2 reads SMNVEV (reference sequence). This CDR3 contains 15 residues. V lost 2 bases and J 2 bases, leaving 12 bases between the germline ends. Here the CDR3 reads CASSLIAGPQETQYF. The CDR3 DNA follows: TGTGCCAGCAGTTTAATTGCGGGGCCACAAGAGACCCAGTACTTC.

CDR3 sequence: CASSFSRWTEAFF. The CDR3 nucleotides are TGTGCCAGCAGTTTTTCCAGGTGGACTGAAGCTTTCTTT. V and J are TRBV27 and TRBJ1-1, with D unresolved. In germline, CDR1 is MNHEY, CDR2 SMNVEV (reference sequence). Trimming left V 3 bases short and J 5 bases short, with 10 bases between. The CDR3 spans 13 residues.

Here the CDR3 reads CASSAAGQALHNQPQHF. The CDR3 DNA follows: TGCGCCAGCAGTGCGGCAGGACAGGCGCTACACAATCAGCCCCAGCATTTT. The genes are TRBV10-1 and TRBJ1-5; 7 bases map to TRBD1. The CDR3 covers 17 residues. V was pared by 4 bases and J by 3 bases, with 12 bases of the junction left unmatched. Germline V gene sequence: CDR1 WNHNN, CDR2 SYGVQD (reference sequence).

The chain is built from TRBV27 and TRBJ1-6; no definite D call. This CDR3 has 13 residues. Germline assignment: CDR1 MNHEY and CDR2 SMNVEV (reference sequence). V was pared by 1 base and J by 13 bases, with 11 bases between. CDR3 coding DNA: TGTGCCAGCAGTTTATACCCGGGAACGCCCCTCCACTTT. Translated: CASSLYPGTPLHF.